The sequence of this TCR beta chain was determined in a study of T cells in Graves' hyperthyroidism and ophthalmopathy. Patients affected by ophthalmopathy presented a Clinical Activity Score of at least 3, a NOSPECS grade of at least 4, and disease duration below 3 months. The study's findings and limits: Blood shared most expanded thyroid clonotypes above 0.001. Ophthalmopathy was identified by the model a median about seven months ahead of onset.

The CDR3 extends over 14 amino acids. CDR1 and CDR2 from the germline V gene are DFQATT and SNEGSKA (reference sequence). The J segment lost 4 bases and the V segment lost 6 bases, leaving 12 bases of the junction unmatched. This clonotype has more than one count but fewer than ten. Its target is unknown. Amplified TCR beta CDR3 regions came from RNA transcripts. Primed by the HTBI set, a first-round RT-PCR was run on the TCR CDR3. Via MiXCR, TCRdb re-called the multiplex PCR reads, giving one row per CDR3 protein. The data contain 400,000 or so distinct CDR3 sequences, around 15% of them singletons. The genes are TRBV20-1 and TRBJ2-7; 7 nucleotides match TRBD1. Sequenced sample: blood. The sequence derives from a woman aged 60-75 years with Graves' ophthalmopathy. In DNA form, the CDR3 reads TGCAGTGCGATTGAACAGGGGTTGTGGTACGAGCAGTACTTC. Translating it yields CSAIEQGLWYEQYF.